Following are 32 T cell receptor beta chains from one sample sequenced in a study of CD8 T cells in ankylosing spondylitis (dated by TCRdb to about 2017). The library was prepared using 5' RACE. Sequencing was carried out with an Illumina HiSeq 2500. In-frame beta chains were kept once TCRdb had trimmed the public reads at Q25 with fastp and called clones with MiXCR. All rows with the same CDR3 protein become a single entry with the most common DNA and genes. The sample includes more than 300,000 distinct CDR3 sequences, with around 7.6% observed a single time. The ten top clones hold approximately 14% of the sample. No antigen is known for these receptors. The paper's findings and limits, for the study overall: Blood from ankylosing spondylitis patients appeared to be characterized by a TCR beta motif composed of several highly homologous amino acid variants.

Sample: blood, either unsorted or a sorted T cell fraction (not recorded which). The receptors were gathered from a male donor with ankylosing spondylitis.

This clonotype was seen more than once but under ten times. The V and J genes are TRBV12-5 and TRBJ2-1, with a tentative D call TRBD2 (6 bases). CDR3 length equals 11 residues. The germline V and J ends were trimmed by 3 bases and 14 bases, with 11 bases remaining between them. In germline, CDR1 is LGHNT, CDR2 FRNRAP. The CDR3: CASGFGDSEFF. Here the CDR3 DNA reads TGTGCTAGTGGTTTCGGGGACTCCGAGTTCTTC.

The table lists this clonotype with a few counts. The gene calls are TRBV7-9 and TRBJ2-6; D uncertain. The CDR3 extends over 16 amino acids. Germline CDR1 reads SEHNR; CDR2 reads FQNEAQ (reference sequence). Trimming took 5 bases from V and 4 from J, leaving 15 bases between them. CDR3 residues: CASSPREVFGANVLTF. The CDR3 nucleotides are TGTGCCAGCAGCCCCCGAGAGGTTTTCGGGGCCAACGTCCTGACTTTC. Full variable domain (remainder filled in from reference TRBV7-9 and TRBJ2-6): DTGVSQNPRHKITKRGQNVTFRCDPISEHNRLYWYRQTLGQGPEFLTYFQNEAQLEKSRLLSDRFSAERPKGSFSTLEIQRTEQGDSAMYLCASSPREVFGANVLTFGAGSRLTVL.

Here the CDR3 DNA reads TGTGCCAGCAGTTCAGGGGCGATCGGGGAGCTGTTTTTT. This sequence encodes CASSSGAIGELFF. The rearrangement joins TRBV6-6 to TRBJ2-2, with D perhaps matching TRBD1 (6 bases). CDR1 MNHNY and CDR2 SVGAGI come from the germline V gene (reference sequence). Between the trimmed V and J ends, which lost 4 bases and 7 bases, there was a span of 10 bases. This CDR3 is 13 amino acids long.

This clonotype appeared a few times. The V and J genes are TRBV14 and TRBJ2-1; D is unresolved. Germline V gives CDR1 SGHDN, CDR2 FVKESK. The CDR3 is made up of 13 amino acids. Trimming took off 0 bases at V and 7 bases at J, with 7 bases between the two ends. As DNA, the CDR3 is TGTGCCAGCAGCCAAGATCGTCCAAATGAGCAGTTCTTC. It codes for CASSQDRPNEQFF.

This clonotype was seen many times. The chain uses TRBV20-1 and TRBJ1-3, with 7 bases fitting TRBD1. Per germline, CDR1 DFQATT and CDR2 SNEGSKA (reference sequence). The CDR3 runs to 17 residues. J lost 2 bases, V lost 5 bases, and 15 bases had no gene match. CDR3 nucleotide sequence: TGCAGTGCTCCTACCAGACAGGGAAACTCCCCTGGAAACACCATATATTTT. Encoded protein: CSAPTRQGNSPGNTIYF.

The chain links TRBV12-3 or TRBV12-4 to TRBJ1-1; 7 positions match TRBD1. V was clipped by 4 bases and J by 3 bases; unmatched bases: 20. This CDR3 spans 19 amino acids. DNA of the CDR3: TGTGCCAGCAGTTCCCCCATAGAGGGGGCCCGTTTGTGGGACACTGAAGCTTTCTTT. As protein: CASSSPIEGARLWDTEAFF.

This clonotype was observed a few times. This chain links TRBV4-3 with TRBJ2-3, with D perhaps being TRBD1 or TRBD2 (5 bases each). Deletions cut 1 base from V and 6 bases from J, with 8 bases between. The CDR3 is 13 amino acids. The germline V gene has CDR1 LGHNA and CDR2 YSLEER. The CDR3 DNA is TGCGCCAGCAGCCAAGCCTGGGGGGATACGCAGTATTTT. Amino acids: CASSQAWGDTQYF.

The chain recombines TRBV4-1 with TRBJ2-1; TRBD2 aligns across 13 bases. The germline V gene has CDR1 MGHRA and CDR2 YSYEKL. This CDR3 region has 17 residues. The junction had 8 bases not matched to a gene; V was cut back by 3 bases and J by 6 bases. The CDR3 bases are TGCGCCAGCAGCCAGGCAAGGGGACTAGCGGGGTCCAATGAGCAGTTCTTC. This codes for CASSQARGLAGSNEQFF.

V is TRBV6-2 or TRBV6-3 and J is TRBJ2-2; 7 bases map to TRBD2. The germline CDR1 and CDR2 sequences are MNHEY and SVGEGT. V trimming: 5 bases; J trimming: 1 base; junction bases outside the gene matches: 4. This CDR3 region has 15 residues. The CDR3 DNA is TGTGCCAGCAGTCCGGGAGGCGGGAACACCGGGGAGCTGTTTTTT. It translates to CASSPGGGNTGELFF.

The chain joins TRBV7-9 to TRBJ2-1, with 9 bases matching TRBD2. Germline CDR1 reads SEHNR; CDR2 reads FQNEAQ (reference sequence). The CDR3 is 15 residues long. J was trimmed by 4 bases and V by 5 bases; bases with no gene match: 6. CDR3 in DNA: TGTGCCAGCAGCGTGACTAGCGGAGCTTACAATGAGCAGTTCTTC. Translated: CASSVTSGAYNEQFF.

The chain has TRBV2 and TRBJ2-5; the D gene is possibly TRBD2 (6 bases). The CDR3 runs to 15 residues. The germline V and J ends were trimmed by 0 bases and 4 bases, with 12 bases remaining between them. The germline CDR1 and CDR2 sequences are SNHLY and FYNNEI. This CDR3 is CASSEAPGALETQYF. CDR3 nucleotide sequence: TGTGCCAGCAGTGAAGCTCCGGGAGCTCTAGAGACCCAGTACTTC.

V usage is TRBV7-9 and J usage is TRBJ2-7; weak D call: TRBD2 (6 bases). The CDR3 loop spans 15 amino acids. CDR1 and CDR2 from the germline V gene are SEHNR and FQNEAQ (reference sequence). Trimming shortened V by 5 bases and J by 3 bases, and 17 bases separated the two germline ends. DNA of the CDR3: TGTGCCAGCAGCCCGACGGAGGGACGGAGCTACGAGCAGTACTTC. This translates into CASSPTEGRSYEQYF.

In this sample, this clonotype turned up a few times. The rearrangement links TRBV20-1 to TRBJ1-2; maybe TRBD1 (5 bases). Germline V gene sequence: CDR1 DFQATT, CDR2 SNEGSKA (reference sequence). Trimming pared 1 base from V and 7 bases from J, leaving 7 bases between. The CDR3 consists of 11 residues. The DNA of the CDR3 is TGCAGTGCTAGAGCGGGGGTTGGCTACACCTTC. Protein sequence: CSARAGVGYTF.

This chain uses TRBV7-8 with TRBJ2-5; D is possibly TRBD2 (6 bases). Per the germline V gene, CDR1 is SGHVS and CDR2 is FQNEAQ. V lost 4 bases and J lost 5, with 17 bases in between. CDR3 length: 15 residues. Here the CDR3 reads CASSWQVAGGETQYF. The CDR3 DNA reads TGTGCCAGCAGCTGGCAGGTAGCCGGAGGGGAGACCCAGTACTTC.

This clonotype was detected a few times. CDR3 sequence reads: CSARDSRVFWYEQYF. The CDR3 nucleotides are TGCAGTGCTAGAGATAGCAGGGTTTTCTGGTACGAGCAGTACTTC. The chain has TRBV20-1 and TRBJ2-7; TRBD1 might be the D (5 bases). V lost 0 bases and J lost 4, with 16 bases in between. Germline loops: CDR1 DFQATT, CDR2 SNEGSKA (reference sequence). The CDR3 spans 15 residues.

This clonotype has just a few counts. This rearrangement joins TRBV11-1 to TRBJ1-3; a weak D match, TRBD1 (5 bases). V was cut by 4 bases and J by 0 bases, with 19 bases left in between. Germline assignment: CDR1 SGHAT and CDR2 FQDESV (reference sequence). CDR3 length: 18 residues. CDR3 in amino acids: CASSSSYPTALSGNTIYF. The CDR3 coding sequence is TGTGCCAGCAGCTCCTCTTACCCGACAGCGCTCTCTGGAAACACCATATATTTT. Drawing the rest from reference TRBV11-1 and TRBJ1-3, the complete variable domain is EAEVAQSPRYKITEKSQAVAFWCDPISGHATLYWYRQILGQGPELLVQFQDESVVDDSQLPKDRFSAERLKGVDSTLKIQPAELGDSAMYLCASSSSYPTALSGNTIYFGEGSWLTVV.

The gene calls are TRBV12-3 or TRBV12-4 and TRBJ2-7, with D unclear. The CDR3 covers 12 residues. Trimming shortened V by 1 base and J by 6 bases, and 7 bases separated the two germline ends. The CDR3 DNA sequence: TGTGCCAGCAGTTTAGAACTTGGCGAGCAGTACTTC. Protein product: CASSLELGEQYF.

This clonotype showed up just a few times. The chain has TRBV25-1 and TRBJ1-2; 7 nucleotides match TRBD1. Germline lookup yields CDR1 MGHDK and CDR2 SYGVNS. The CDR3 spans 15 residues. V gave up 6 bases and J gave up 4 bases; unmatched junction bases: 11. The CDR3 region has the DNA TGTGCCAGCAGGGGGTTGGACAGGCCCACCTATGGCTACACCTTC. This gives the protein CASRGLDRPTYGYTF.

This chain links TRBV20-1 with TRBJ2-3; 8 bases are shared with TRBD2. This CDR3 is 15 amino acids long. V was clipped by 0 bases and J by 2 bases; unmatched bases: 4. The V gene's germline CDR1 is DFQATT and CDR2 SNEGSKA (reference sequence). CDR3 amino acids: CSAREAGDLTDTQYF. CDR3 DNA: TGCAGTGCTAGAGAAGCGGGAGATCTCACAGATACGCAGTATTTT.

This clonotype was found many times. The chain is built from TRBV10-3 and TRBJ2-1; TRBD2 agrees at 9 bases. The germline CDR1 and CDR2 sequences are ENHRY and SYGVKD. This CDR3 comprises 16 residues. V lost 8 bases and J lost 1; bases outside the gene matches: 9. In DNA, the CDR3 is TGTGCCATCGGCGGCGCTAGCGGGGTATCCTACAATGAGCAGTTCTTC. This encodes CAIGGASGVSYNEQFF.

V is TRBV5-1 and J is TRBJ1-2; no reliable D call. Germline V gene lookup returns CDR1 SGHRS and CDR2 YFSETQ. V lost 4 bases and J lost 3, with 7 bases in between. This CDR3 has 12 amino acids. CDR3 in DNA: TGCGCCAGCAGCCCGGCCCACTATGGCTACACCTTC. Translating gives CASSPAHYGYTF. The entire variable domain, with the rest obtained from reference TRBV5-1 and TRBJ1-2, is as follows: KAGVTQTPRYLIKTRGQQVTLSCSPISGHRSVSWYQQTPGQGLQFLFEYFSETQRNKGNFPGRFSGRQFSNSRSEMNVSTLELGDSALYLCASSPAHYGYTFGSGTRLTVV.

This chain joins TRBV6-1 and TRBJ2-7, with 8 positions matching TRBD1. V dropped 10 bases and J dropped 5; count of bases not matched to a gene: 16. This CDR3 has 15 residues. Germline CDR1 is MNHNS and CDR2 is SASEGT. The CDR3: CATRPEDRVKHEQYF. CDR3 DNA sequence: TGTGCCACCCGACCGGAGGACAGGGTAAAACACGAGCAGTACTTC.

As for this clonotype: Given a much more abundant clone one base away, this may be a read error. Since the CDR3 does not end with the conserved phenylalanine or tryptophan, this likely comes from a read error. J is TRBJ2-5 and V is TRBV10-1, with D unclear. Germline lookup yields CDR1 WNHNN and CDR2 SYGVQD (reference sequence). V lost 0 bases and J lost 2, with 4 bases in between. This CDR3 spans 13 amino acids. This CDR3 is CASSESGQETQYC. DNA for the CDR3: TGCGCCAGCAGTGAGTCTGGGCAAGAGACCCAGTACTGC.

The rearrangement links TRBV11-2 to TRBJ2-3, with TRBD2 identical over 14 bases. Trimming removed 4 bases from V and 5 bases from J; junction bases left unmatched: 11. CDR1 is SGHAT and CDR2 is FQNNGV in the germline V gene. The CDR3 totals 18 residues. The chain's CDR3 is CASSSSSAGLAGGDTQYF. The DNA of the CDR3 is TGTGCCAGCAGCTCCTCCTCCGCCGGACTAGCGGGAGGAGATACGCAGTATTTT.

This clonotype was observed a handful of times. The chain uses TRBV5-1 and TRBJ2-3, with TRBD2 matching 11 bases. Germline-derived CDR1 and CDR2 are SGHRS and YFSETQ. V was clipped by 7 bases and J by 4 bases; unmatched bases: 8. The CDR3 totals 15 residues. As DNA, the CDR3 is TGCGCCAGCGGCACTAGCGGGAGAACCCCAGATACGCAGTATTTT. The encoded protein is CASGTSGRTPDTQYF. The whole variable domain, filled in from reference TRBV5-1 and TRBJ2-3, reads KAGVTQTPRYLIKTRGQQVTLSCSPISGHRSVSWYQQTPGQGLQFLFEYFSETQRNKGNFPGRFSGRQFSNSRSEMNVSTLELGDSALYLCASGTSGRTPDTQYFGPGTRLTVL.

This chain joins TRBV5-1 and TRBJ2-7, with D perhaps TRBD1 (6 bases). The V end was cut by 4 bases, the J end by 5 bases, with 22 bases between. CDR1 is SGHRS and CDR2 is YFSETQ in the germline V gene. The CDR3 runs to 16 residues. The CDR3 is CASSRPGAGVGHEQYF. The CDR3 nucleotides read TGCGCCAGCAGCAGACCCGGGGCAGGGGTCGGCCACGAGCAGTACTTC.

This clonotype came up many times. The chain combines TRBV2 with TRBJ2-5, with D possibly being TRBD1 (6 bases). The ends were cut back, 8 bases at V and 1 base at J, with 11 bases in the middle. Per germline, CDR1 SNHLY and CDR2 FYNNEI. This CDR3 is built from 13 residues. CDR3 sequence: CASDRRTQETQYF. Here the CDR3 DNA reads TGTGCCAGCGACAGGAGAACCCAAGAGACCCAGTACTTC.

The chain links TRBV28 to TRBJ1-1; D remains unclear. The V gene lost 5 bases and the J gene lost 5 bases, with 15 bases spanning the gap. This CDR3 comprises 14 residues. CDR1 is MDHEN and CDR2 is SYDVKM in the germline V gene. The CDR3 DNA follows: TGTGCCAGCAGTCGCCCTCTAAGATTGACTGAAGCTTTCTTT. Translation gives CASSRPLRLTEAFF.

The sample holds many counts of this clonotype. The chain couples TRBV4-3 to TRBJ2-7; 8 positions agree with TRBD2. Trimming at V came to 2 bases and at J to 1 base, leaving 7 bases not matched to a gene. The length of the CDR3 is 16 residues. CDR1 LGHNA and CDR2 YSLEER come from the germline V gene. The CDR3 DNA sequence: TGCGCCAGCAGCCAACATACCGCTAGCGGGTCCTACGAGCAGTACTTC. This sequence encodes CASSQHTASGSYEQYF.

J is TRBJ2-3 and V is TRBV7-9; D ambiguous. The CDR3 covers 15 residues. With 1 base removed from V and 4 bases from J, the gap between germline ends came to 12 bases. Germline assignment: CDR1 SEHNR and CDR2 FQNEAQ (reference sequence). The CDR3 coding sequence is TGTGCCAGCAGCTTAGACACTGGATTTTCAGATACGCAGTATTTT. Translation gives CASSLDTGFSDTQYF.

The chain links TRBV29-1 to TRBJ2-3, with unresolved D. CDR1 SQVTM and CDR2 ANQGSEA come from the germline V gene. The V end was cut by 1 base, the J end by 4 bases, with 15 bases between. The CDR3 loop spans 15 amino acids. CDR3 in DNA: TGCAGCGTTGAAGGAGCGAGTGCCACCCCAGATACGCAGTATTTT. Its protein product is CSVEGASATPDTQYF.

The genes are TRBV5-1 and TRBJ2-3; 7 bases fit TRBD1. This CDR3 region has 15 residues. From germline, CDR1 is SGHRS and CDR2 YFSETQ. V trimming: 4 bases; J trimming: 4 bases; junction bases outside the gene matches: 9. The DNA of the CDR3 is TGCGCCAGCAGCCGGATCGGGACAGATTCAGATACGCAGTATTTT. Translated, it gives CASSRIGTDSDTQYF.